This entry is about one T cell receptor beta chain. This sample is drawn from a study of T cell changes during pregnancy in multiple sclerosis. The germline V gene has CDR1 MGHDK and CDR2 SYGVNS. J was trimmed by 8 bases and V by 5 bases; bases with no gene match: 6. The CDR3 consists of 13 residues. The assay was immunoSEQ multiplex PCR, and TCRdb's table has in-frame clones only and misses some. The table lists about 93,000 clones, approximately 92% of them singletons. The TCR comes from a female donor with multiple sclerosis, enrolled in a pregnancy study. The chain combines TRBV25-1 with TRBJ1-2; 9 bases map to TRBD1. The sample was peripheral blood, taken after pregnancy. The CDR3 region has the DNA TGTGCCAGCAGTTGGGGACAGGGAAGCGGCTACACCTTC. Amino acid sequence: CASSWGQGSGYTF.